This T cell receptor beta chain was sequenced during a study of blood T cell repertoires in COVID-19. As for the study in general: Whether acute or convalescent, the COVID-19 samples came from the United States, Italy and Spain.

Assay used: immunoSEQ multiplex PCR; TCRdb lists only in-frame clones, some missing. The sample has over 350,000 clones, about 83% seen once. J was trimmed by 10 bases and V by 4 bases; bases with no gene match: 10. The CDR3 covers 14 residues. Germline assignment: CDR1 MNHEY and CDR2 SVGEGT. V gene TRBV6-2 or TRBV6-3 combines with J gene TRBJ2-1; 7 bases match TRBD2. This receptor was taken from a woman aged 50 to 60 who had recovered from COVID-19. The sample consisted of PBMCs or T cells enriched from blood (not recorded which). The CDR3 region has the DNA TGTGCCAGCAGTTTATTCGGGGGGAGGGGCGAGCAGTTCTTC. The encoded protein is CASSLFGGRGEQFF.